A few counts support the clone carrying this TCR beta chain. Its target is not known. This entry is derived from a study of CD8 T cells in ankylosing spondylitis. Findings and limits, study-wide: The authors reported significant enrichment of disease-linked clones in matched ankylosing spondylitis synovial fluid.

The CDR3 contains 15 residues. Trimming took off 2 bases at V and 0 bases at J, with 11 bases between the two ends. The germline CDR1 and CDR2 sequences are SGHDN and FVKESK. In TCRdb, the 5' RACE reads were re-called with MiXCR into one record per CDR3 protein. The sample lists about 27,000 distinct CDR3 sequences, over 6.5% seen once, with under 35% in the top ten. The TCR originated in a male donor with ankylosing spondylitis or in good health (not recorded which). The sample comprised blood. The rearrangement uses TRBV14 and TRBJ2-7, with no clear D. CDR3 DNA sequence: TGTGCCAGCAGCCAAAGCCTATTAGTCTCCTACGAGCAGTACTTC. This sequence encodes CASSQSLLVSYEQYF.